This T cell receptor (beta chain) is from a study of T cells in Graves' hyperthyroidism and ophthalmopathy. The overall study: It was at initial diagnosis, before any treatment, that peripheral blood was collected.

Study results and caveats: Stable hyperthyroidism was told apart from ophthalmopathy by a model built on 13 V-J features. Most thyroid clonotypes expanded above 0.001 were also detected in blood.

This clonotype was counted many times. Its specificity is not known. Amplified TCR beta CDR3 regions derived from RNA transcripts. The HTBI primer set was used in a first-round RT-PCR of the TCR CDR3. In TCRdb, the multiplex PCR reads were re-called with MiXCR into one record per CDR3 protein. The data hold 350,000 or so distinct CDR3 sequences, with 21% observed a single time. The source of this sequence is a woman between 50 and 59 years old with Graves' hyperthyroidism. Sequences were obtained from blood.

The CDR3 is CASTIRGKGEQFF. As DNA, the CDR3 is TGCGCCAGCACCATAAGGGGGAAGGGTGAGCAGTTCTTC. The chain carries TRBV5-1 and TRBJ2-1; weak D call: TRBD1 (6 bases). This CDR3 contains 13 residues. The ends were cut back, 6 bases at V and 9 bases at J, with 16 bases in the middle. Germline values: CDR1 SGHRS, CDR2 YFSETQ.